This T cell receptor (beta chain) was sequenced during a study of cytomegalovirus exposure and HLA in healthy donors. Study information: There were 88 million or so unique TCRs (from HLA-typed donors) in an early data release. Whole-study findings and limits: The study designated 150 or so TCR beta chains cytomegalovirus-associated.

The PCR employed 60 Vbeta primers together with 13 Jbeta primers. Sequencing used immunoSEQ multiplex PCR; TCRdb keeps in-frame clones, though not all of them. The profile shows 150,000 to 160,000 clones, about 85% of them singletons. The CDR3 loop spans 15 amino acids. In germline, CDR1 is MNHEY, CDR2 SMNVEV (reference sequence). The junction had 4 bases not matched to a gene; V was cut back by 4 bases and J by 4 bases. Comment on this clone: Its antigen is still unknown.

This TCR was sampled from a man under 40 in good health and CMV-seropositive. The chain has TRBV27 and TRBJ1-5, with 10 bases aligning to TRBD1. Source material: PBMCs. CDR3: CASSSTGGINQPQHF. In DNA form, the CDR3 reads TGTGCCAGCAGTTCGACAGGGGGCATTAATCAGCCCCAGCATTTT.